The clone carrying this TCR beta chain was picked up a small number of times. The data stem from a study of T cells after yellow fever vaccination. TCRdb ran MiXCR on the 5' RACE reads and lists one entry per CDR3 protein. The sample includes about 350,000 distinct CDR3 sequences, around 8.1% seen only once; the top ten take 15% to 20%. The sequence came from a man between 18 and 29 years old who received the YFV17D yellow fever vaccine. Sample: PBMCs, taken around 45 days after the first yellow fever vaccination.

CDR3 amino acids: CASSRNRGTNYGYTF. The CDR3 bases are TGTGCCAGCAGCCGCAACAGGGGAACTAACTATGGCTACACCTTC. The chain combines TRBV27 with TRBJ1-2; 7 bases are a match to TRBD1. There are 15 residues in the CDR3. The germline CDR1 and CDR2 sequences are MNHEY and SMNVEV (reference sequence). The junction had 7 bases not matched to a gene; V was cut back by 6 bases and J by 0 bases.